The clone carrying this T cell receptor (beta chain) appeared a few times. Its cognate antigen is unknown. These data are taken from a study of cytomegalovirus exposure and HLA in healthy donors. Findings of the study overall: A highly shared variant cluster was judged a likely technical artifact. It was in a later analysis that TCR association rates were seen to vary by HLA locus, highest for DRB1 and lowest for HLA-C. Cytomegalovirus association was listed for approximately 160 TCR beta chains. Many donors shared some public TCRs, even though most TCR sequences were rare.

Trimming stripped 0 bases from V and 0 bases from J, with 13 bases between. The CDR3 has 17 residues. From germline, CDR1 is LNHDA and CDR2 SQIVND (reference sequence). PCR involved 60 Vbeta and 13 Jbeta primers. Assay used: immunoSEQ multiplex PCR; TCRdb lists only in-frame clones, some missing. The sample has 150,000 to 200,000 clones; 60% to 80% are singletons. The specimen sequenced was PBMCs. J is TRBJ2-3 and V is TRBV19; TRBD1 is a possible D gene (5 bases). The receptor was isolated from a male donor in good health and CMV-seronegative. In DNA, the CDR3 is TGTGCCAGTAGTATAGATCAGGGCTCATTTAGCACAGATACGCAGTATTTT. Its protein product is CASSIDQGSFSTDTQYF.